This entry concerns a single T cell receptor (beta chain). The CDR3 runs 11 residues. Trimming stripped 5 bases from V and 4 bases from J, with 7 bases between. Germline V gene lookup returns CDR1 SGHRS and CDR2 YFSETQ. The entry originates in a study of blood T cell repertoires in COVID-19. As for the study in general: Specimens from acute and convalescent COVID-19 originated in the United States, Italy and Spain. In each case, the material was cDNA or gDNA derived from T cells, B-cell-depleted T cells, or PBMCs.

In the authors' methods: Amplified reference gene primers provided the basis for estimating nucleated cell counts. TCRdb's copy holds only in-frame clones and misses some; the assay was immunoSEQ multiplex PCR. V and J calls and clone size are copied from that table; D and trimming were computed from the DNA. The repertoire holds 250,000 to 350,000 clones, with 85% to 90% as singletons. This chain links TRBV5-1 with TRBJ2-7; a weak D match, TRBD1 (5 bases). The sequence derives from a man in his thirties or forties with acute or convalescent COVID-19. The sequenced sample consisted of peripheral blood. The CDR3 nucleotides are TGCGCCAGCAGTGACAGTTACGAGCAGTACTTC. Protein product: CASSDSYEQYF.